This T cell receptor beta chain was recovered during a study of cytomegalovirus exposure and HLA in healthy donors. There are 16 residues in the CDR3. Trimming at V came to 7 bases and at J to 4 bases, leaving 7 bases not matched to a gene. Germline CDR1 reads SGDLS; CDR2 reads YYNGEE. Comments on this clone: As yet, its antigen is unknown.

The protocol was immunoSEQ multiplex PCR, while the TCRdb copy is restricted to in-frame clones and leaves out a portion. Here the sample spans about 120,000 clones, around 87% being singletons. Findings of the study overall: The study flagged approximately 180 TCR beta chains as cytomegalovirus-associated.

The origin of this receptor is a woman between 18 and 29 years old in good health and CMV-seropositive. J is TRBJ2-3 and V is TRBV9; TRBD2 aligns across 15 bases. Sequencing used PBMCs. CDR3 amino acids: CASRAGTSGRSDTQYF. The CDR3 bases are TGTGCCAGCCGCGCCGGGACTAGCGGGAGGTCAGATACGCAGTATTTT.